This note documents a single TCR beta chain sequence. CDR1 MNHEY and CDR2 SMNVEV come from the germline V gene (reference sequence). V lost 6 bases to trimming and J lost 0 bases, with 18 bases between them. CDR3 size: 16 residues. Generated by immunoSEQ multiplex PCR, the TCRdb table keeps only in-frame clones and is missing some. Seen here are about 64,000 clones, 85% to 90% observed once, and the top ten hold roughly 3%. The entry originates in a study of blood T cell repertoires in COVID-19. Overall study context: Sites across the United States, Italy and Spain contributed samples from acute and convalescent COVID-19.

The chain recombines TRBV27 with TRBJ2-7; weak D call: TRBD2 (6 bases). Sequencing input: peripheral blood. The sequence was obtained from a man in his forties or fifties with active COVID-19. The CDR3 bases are TGTGCCAGCAGGACCCCCGGGGGTCAAAACTCCTACGAGCAGTACTTC. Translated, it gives CASRTPGGQNSYEQYF.